The 31 T cell receptor beta chains in this list originate from one sample, sequenced in a study of blood T cell repertoires in COVID-19. Method: immunoSEQ multiplex PCR; TCRdb's copy keeps in-frame clones and lacks some. The sample includes 200,000 to 250,000 clones, nearly 90% seen only once; the top ten take approximately 12%. Material: peripheral blood. The receptors were gathered from a woman aged 18-35 years who had recovered from COVID-19.

V usage is TRBV27 and J usage is TRBJ2-7; unclear D gene. Germline V lookup: CDR1 MNHEY, CDR2 SMNVEV (reference sequence). The CDR3 spans 14 residues. V dropped 5 bases and J dropped 0 bases, with 11 bases sitting between them. The CDR3 reads CASSPTTLSYEQYF. The CDR3, as DNA: TGTGCCAGCAGTCCCACGACACTCTCCTACGAGCAGTACTTC.

The V call is TRBV6-5, the J call TRBJ1-3; D might be TRBD1 (5 bases). CDR3 size: 15 residues. Trimming stripped 2 bases from V and 2 bases from J, with 10 bases between. Germline V gene lookup returns CDR1 MNHEY and CDR2 SVGAGI. The CDR3 region is CASSYVGAAGNTIYF. The CDR3 nucleotides are TGTGCCAGCAGTTACGTTGGGGCAGCTGGAAACACCATATATTTT.

The chain couples TRBV6-5 to TRBJ1-2; possibly TRBD1 for D (6 bases). Germline V CDR1 and CDR2: MNHEY, SVGAGI. The CDR3 is 12 amino acids. The germline V and J ends were trimmed by 9 bases and 8 bases, with 16 bases remaining between them. The CDR3 DNA follows: TGTGCCAGTAGGGGGGGGCAGGGCGGCTACACCTTC. Its translation: CASRGGQGGYTF.

The CDR3 here is CASSSSGTGGYGGYTF. The CDR3 DNA reads as TGTGCCAGCAGTTCTTCCGGGACAGGGGGTTACGGGGGCTACACCTTC. V gene TRBV6-5 combines with J gene TRBJ1-2; 11 nucleotides agree with TRBD1. Looked up from germline, CDR1 is MNHEY and CDR2 is SVGAGI. The CDR3 runs to 16 residues. J gave up 8 bases and V 4 bases, and 12 bases lay outside the gene matches.

V and J are TRBV19 and TRBJ1-3; tentative D call: TRBD1 (5 bases). The CDR3 totals 14 residues. V was shortened by 3 bases and J by 5 bases, with 11 bases between the two germline ends. Germline V gene sequence: CDR1 LNHDA, CDR2 SQIVND (reference sequence). The CDR3 protein is CASSIGATRNTIYF. For the CDR3, the DNA is TGTGCCAGTAGTATTGGGGCCACACGAAACACCATATATTTT.

This clone has a handful of counts. The V gene is TRBV4-2, the J gene TRBJ2-1, with 7 bases identical to TRBD1. Germline trimming cut 4 bases from V and 12 bases from J; bases unmatched to any gene: 9. CDR3 size: 13 residues. Germline lookup yields CDR1 LGHNA and CDR2 YNFKEQ. CDR3 sequence: CASSRTGADGQFF. The CDR3 DNA follows: TGTGCCAGCAGCCGAACAGGGGCGGACGGGCAGTTCTTC.

In the case of this clone: Within the sample, other DNA sequences also encode this same CDR3. The rearrangement links TRBV18 to TRBJ1-2, with D tentatively TRBD1 (6 bases). Looked up from germline, CDR1 is KGHSH and CDR2 is LQKENI. This CDR3 has 13 amino acids. Trimming removed 6 bases from V and 2 bases from J, with 10 bases in between. The CDR3, as DNA: TGTGCCAGCTCTCCCGACAGGAACTATGGCTACACCTTC. Translation gives CASSPDRNYGYTF. Filled out from reference TRBV18 and TRBJ1-2, the complete variable domain reads NAGVMQNPRHLVRRRGQEARLRCSPMKGHSHVYWYRQLPEEGLKFMVYLQKENIIDESGMPKERFSAEFPKEGPSILRIQQVVRGDSAAYFCASSPDRNYGYTFGSGTRLTVV.

The rearrangement links TRBV19 to TRBJ1-5; no clear D gene. The CDR3 runs to 15 residues. V was trimmed by 5 bases and J by 3 bases, leaving 14 bases between them. The V gene's germline CDR1 is LNHDA and CDR2 SQIVND (reference sequence). CDR3 sequence reads: CASSPGLLYNQPQHF. CDR3 DNA sequence: TGTGCCAGTAGTCCCGGACTGCTATACAATCAGCCCCAGCATTTT.

This rearrangement joins TRBV14 to TRBJ2-1; 11 bases match TRBD2. Germline V gene data show CDR1 as SGHDN and CDR2 as FVKESK. V was pared by 4 bases and J by 5 bases, with 10 bases of the junction left unmatched. The CDR3 covers 17 residues. The CDR3 DNA sequence: TGTGCCAGCAGCCGGGGATTACTAGCGGGAGTGGACAATGAGCAGTTCTTC. Amino acid sequence: CASSRGLLAGVDNEQFF. Looking up the rest from reference TRBV14 and TRBJ2-1 gives the full variable domain: EAGVTQFPSHSVIEKGQTVTLRCDPISGHDNLYWYRRVMGKEIKFLLHFVKESKQDESGMPNNRFLAERTGGTYSTLKVQPAELEDSGVYFCASSRGLLAGVDNEQFFGPGTRLTVL.

The chain combines TRBV3-1 (or the pseudogene TRBV3-2) with TRBJ1-1, with D hard to call. Trimming stripped 6 bases from V and 5 bases from J, with 7 bases between. Germline V lookup: CDR1 LGHDT, CDR2 YNNKEL (reference sequence). The CDR3 is 11 residues long. CDR3 sequence (DNA): TGTGCCAGCAGACTACAAACTGAAGCTTTCTTT. Protein product: CASRLQTEAFF.

V and J are TRBV10-3 and TRBJ2-7; TRBD1 matches 8 bases. The V gene's germline CDR1 is ENHRY and CDR2 SYGVKD. CDR3 size: 14 residues. Losses at the gene ends were 7 bases for V and 1 base for J; bases not matched to a gene: 6. The CDR3 loop reads CAIKLDRASYEQYF. The CDR3 DNA reads as TGTGCCATCAAGCTGGACAGGGCTTCCTACGAGCAGTACTTC.

This sequence joins TRBV5-4 and TRBJ1-2; 11 nucleotides line up with TRBD1. The CDR3 covers 15 residues. The germline V gene has CDR1 SGHNT and CDR2 YYREEE (reference sequence). V shed 3 bases and J 4 bases; nucleotides not matched to a gene: 5. The CDR3 nucleotides are TGTGCCAGCAGCTCACCGGGACAGGGGGTCTATGGCTACACCTTC. It translates to CASSSPGQGVYGYTF.

This rearrangement joins TRBV5-4 to TRBJ1-1, with a weak D call TRBD1 (5 bases). V was trimmed by 0 bases and J by 3 bases, leaving 12 bases between them. This CDR3 spans 15 amino acids. The germline V gene encodes CDR1 SGHNT and CDR2 YYREEE (reference sequence). The CDR3 bases are TGTGCCAGCAGCTTGGGTAGGGGCGGATACACTGAAGCTTTCTTT. Translated, it gives CASSLGRGGYTEAFF.

The chain has TRBV6-1 and TRBJ1-6; D is perhaps TRBD1 (5 bases). The germline V gene encodes CDR1 MNHNS and CDR2 SASEGT. This CDR3 is built from 15 residues. The V end lost 3 bases, the J end lost 7 bases, and 13 bases lay between the germline ends. CDR3 in DNA: TGTGCCAGCAGTGATAGGGGTTCGGTAAATTCACCCCTCCACTTT. It translates to CASSDRGSVNSPLHF.

This clone has just one count. V usage is TRBV6-6 and J usage is TRBJ2-5, with D perhaps matching TRBD1 (6 bases). V lost 0 bases and J 5 bases, leaving 16 bases between the germline ends. Germline CDR1 reads MNHNY; CDR2 reads SVGAGI (reference sequence). This CDR3 is built from 16 residues. CDR3 nucleotides: TGTGCCAGCAGTTACTCTACGCTCCAGGGGTTTGAGACCCAGTACTTC. As protein: CASSYSTLQGFETQYF.

The rearrangement links TRBV27 to TRBJ2-1; 8 nucleotides line up with TRBD2. There are 12 residues in the CDR3. The trim removed 7 bases at V and 9 bases at J, leaving 5 bases unmatched. Germline V gene lookup returns CDR1 MNHEY and CDR2 SMNVEV (reference sequence). CDR3 nucleotide sequence: TGTGCCAGCACAGCGGGAGTTGGTGAGCAGTTCTTC. Translation: CASTAGVGEQFF.

The chain is built from TRBV11-2 and TRBJ2-7, with 7 bases matching TRBD2. The CDR3 is 14 residues long. Germline V gene sequence: CDR1 SGHAT, CDR2 FQNNGV. Losses at the gene ends were 2 bases for V and 1 base for J; bases not matched to a gene: 2. CDR3: CASSLSSGSYEQYF. Here the CDR3 DNA reads TGTGCCAGCAGCTTATCTAGCGGATCCTACGAGCAGTACTTC.

This chain joins TRBV21-1 and TRBJ2-3; the DNA was not used to check the table's D call, TRBD2. TRBV21-1 corresponds to a pseudogene. This CDR3 has 15 amino acids. The CDR3 sequence: CASSKQREGTDTQYF. For the CDR3, the DNA is TGTGCCAGCAGCAAACAGCGGGAAGGCACAGATACGCAGTATTTT.

This clone was recorded a few times. The chain carries TRBV2 and TRBJ1-5, with 7 nucleotides matching TRBD1. V was pared by 5 bases and J by 5 bases, with 3 bases of the junction left unmatched. The CDR3 extends over 13 amino acids. CDR1 is SNHLY, CDR2 FYNNEI, per germline. The CDR3 protein is CASSTQGDQPQHF. CDR3 DNA sequence: TGTGCCAGCAGTACGCAGGGGGATCAGCCCCAGCATTTT.

This chain connects TRBV4-2 to TRBJ2-7; 11 bases are shared with TRBD1. Germline loops: CDR1 LGHNA, CDR2 YNFKEQ. The CDR3 length is 15 residues. J lost 4 bases, V lost 1 base, and 3 bases had no gene match. This chain's CDR3 is CASSQAGQGVYEQYF. The CDR3 nucleotides read TGTGCCAGCAGCCAAGCGGGACAGGGGGTTTACGAGCAGTACTTC.

The chain is built from TRBV13 and TRBJ2-1, with D hard to call. The CDR3 sequence is 15 residues long. V lost 5 bases to trimming and J lost 4 bases, with 15 bases between them. CDR1 and CDR2 from the germline V gene are PRHDT and FYEKMQ (reference sequence). CDR3 in DNA: TGTGCCAGCAGCCCCGGCGGTTCTATTTACAATGAGCAGTTCTTC. It encodes CASSPGGSIYNEQFF.

V is TRBV28 and J is TRBJ2-7; the D gene is possibly TRBD2 (5 bases). Germline lookup yields CDR1 MDHEN and CDR2 SYDVKM. Trimming shortened V by 7 bases and J by 2 bases, and 9 bases separated the two germline ends. The CDR3 sequence is 12 residues long. The CDR3 DNA sequence: TGTGCCAGCACCTCCGGGACCTACGAGCAGTACTTC. Protein sequence: CASTSGTYEQYF.

The chain recombines TRBV30 with TRBJ1-2; D perhaps matches TRBD1 (5 bases). The CDR3 runs to 13 residues. Trimming took off 2 bases at V and 8 bases at J, with 15 bases between the two ends. Germline-derived CDR1 and CDR2 are GTSNPN and SVGIG (reference sequence). CDR3 bases: TGTGCCTGGAGTCCCGCCGGGGGAGGCGGCTACACCTTC. It translates to CAWSPAGGGGYTF.

The rearrangement uses TRBV4-3 and TRBJ2-1; TRBD1 agrees at 10 bases. The CDR3 has 15 residues. The trim removed 2 bases at V and 8 bases at J, leaving 6 bases unmatched. Germline CDR1 LGHNA, CDR2 YSLEER. The CDR3 here is CASSQTRQGAYEQFF. In DNA form, the CDR3 reads TGCGCCAGCAGCCAAACGAGACAGGGGGCCTATGAGCAGTTCTTC.

This clone was picked up one time. The chain links TRBV6-2 or TRBV6-3 to TRBJ2-1; D is ambiguous. From germline, CDR1 is MNHEY and CDR2 SVGEGT. V lost 2 bases, J lost 12 bases, and 11 bases lay in between. This CDR3 has 12 residues. The CDR3 DNA sequence: TGTGCCAGCAGTTACCGGTCAGGTCGGCAGTTCTTC. Protein product: CASSYRSGRQFF.

The V gene is TRBV13, the J gene TRBJ2-7; D call uncertain. CDR3 length equals 15 residues. Trimming pared 5 bases from V and 0 bases from J, leaving 14 bases between. In germline, CDR1 is PRHDT, CDR2 FYEKMQ (reference sequence). CDR3 amino acids: CASSPPSDPSYEQYF. The DNA for the CDR3 is TGTGCCAGCAGCCCGCCGAGCGACCCCTCCTACGAGCAGTACTTC.

This chain joins TRBV19 and TRBJ1-5, with a possible D match to TRBD1 (5 bases). The germline V and J ends were trimmed by 4 bases and 0 bases, with 10 bases remaining between them. Germline assignment: CDR1 LNHDA and CDR2 SQIVND (reference sequence). The CDR3 length is 15 residues. CDR3 nucleotides: TGTGCCAGTAGTACGACAGCCCATAGCAATCAGCCCCAGCATTTT. This encodes CASSTTAHSNQPQHF.

The chain links TRBV9 to TRBJ1-2; 8 positions match TRBD1. This CDR3 is built from 16 residues. Germline V gene data show CDR1 as SGDLS and CDR2 as YYNGEE. The V segment lost 2 bases and the J segment 7 bases; nucleotides outside the gene matches: 13. CDR3 coding DNA: TGTGCCAGCAGCGTCGCACAGGACAGGGAAGACGGTGGCTACACCTTC. This sequence encodes CASSVAQDREDGGYTF.

The V and J genes are TRBV12-3 or TRBV12-4 and TRBJ2-1; D might be TRBD2 (5 bases). The CDR3 sequence is 12 residues long. V lost 6 bases to trimming and J lost 9 bases, with 12 bases between them. This CDR3 is CASSSGAVEQFF. The CDR3 DNA is TGTGCCAGCAGCTCTGGAGCGGTTGAGCAGTTCTTC.

The J gene is TRBJ2-7, the V gene TRBV6-1, with D perhaps matching TRBD1 (7 bases). Deletions cut 2 bases from V and 2 bases from J, with 16 bases between. The CDR3 contains 16 residues. The germline gives CDR1 MNHNS, CDR2 SASEGT. CDR3 in amino acids: CASSERWQGGAYEQYF. The CDR3 DNA follows: TGTGCCAGCAGTGAACGGTGGCAGGGGGGAGCCTACGAGCAGTACTTC.

The chain recombines TRBV5-8 with TRBJ2-1; weak D call: TRBD2 (5 bases). CDR3 length: 14 residues. V was trimmed by 0 bases and J by 5 bases, leaving 9 bases between them. Germline V gene data show CDR1 as SGHTS and CDR2 as YDEGEE. The CDR3 reads CASSLESADNEQFF. CDR3 in DNA: TGTGCCAGCAGCTTGGAATCAGCGGACAATGAGCAGTTCTTC.